This T cell receptor beta chain stems from a study of response to subunit inactivated influenza vaccine. TCRdb re-called the RT-PCR reads through MiXCR, storing one row per CDR3 protein. This sample yields over 750,000 distinct CDR3 sequences, of which about 20% are seen a single time; roughly 10% belongs to the top ten. The table lists this clonotype with a few counts. The antigen is not known. Study-wide results and caveats: Authors suggested seasonal influenza vaccinations each recruit few new T cells.

The sequence came from a man over 45 who received an inactivated influenza vaccine. The sequencing used PBMCs from blood, collected 4 to 6 days after vaccination.

CDR3 DNA sequence: TGTGCCAGCAGGCCCACAGGGGGCCATTCACCCCTCCACTTT. Its protein is CASRPTGGHSPLHF. The gene calls are TRBV25-1 and TRBJ1-6; the match to TRBD1 covers 9 bases. From germline, CDR1 is MGHDK and CDR2 SYGVNS. The CDR3 is made up of 14 amino acids. The V segment lost 6 bases and the J segment 8 bases; nucleotides outside the gene matches: 5.